The rows below give T cell receptor beta chains drawn from one sample of a study of STAT5B mutations in CD4+ large granular lymphocyte leukemia. Sequenced by immunoSEQ multiplex PCR; TCRdb stores in-frame clones only, minus some. The sample carries about 40,000 clones, roughly 80% recorded once. The sample taken for sequencing was CD4+ T cells from blood buffy coats. The receptors originated from a human donor in good health. CDR3s include the opening cysteine and the closing phenylalanine or tryptophan. The order of the fields is V gene, J gene, D gene, clone size, CDR3 DNA, CDR3 protein. The D gene is left open where the match is weak. Not every row has a clone size; where given, it reads once, few, many or a size class.

>TRBV7-9|TRBJ1-3|NA|once
TGTGCCAGCAGCTTAATCGGAAACACCATATATTTT
CASSLIGNTIYF
>TRBV19|TRBJ1-5|NA|NA
TGTGCCAGTCGCCTAGACAGTTCTGACAATCAGCCCCAGCATTTT
CASRLDSSDNQPQHF
>TRBV7-6|TRBJ1-2|NA|once
TGTGCCAGCAGCTTAGCGCAGGGGATCTATGGCTACACCTTC
CASSLAQGIYGYTF
>TRBV5-5|TRBJ1-5|NA|NA
TGTGCCAGCAGCTTGTCAACTCAGGGGATTCAGCCCCAGCATTTT
CASSLSTQGIQPQHF
>TRBV27|TRBJ2-7|TRBD2|NA
TGTGCCAGCAGTTTTCTAGCGGGTGCTACAGGTGAGCAGTACTTC
CASSFLAGATGEQYF
>TRBV7-9|TRBJ2-7|NA|NA
TGTGCCAGCAGCTTGGGGGGACCCTACGAGCAGTACTTC
CASSLGGPYEQYF
>TRBV10-3|TRBJ1-5|NA|NA
TGTGCCATCAGTGAGTCGGGTCAGTTCAATCAGCCCCAGCATTTT
CAISESGQFNQPQHF
>TRBV5-6|TRBJ1-1|NA|NA
TGTGCCAGCAGCTTGTACGACACGGTGATGGCTTTCTTT
CASSLYDTVMAFF
>TRBV5-6|TRBJ1-2|NA|NA
TGTGCCAGCAGCTTGGACCAGAATAACTATGGCTACACCTTC
CASSLDQNNYGYTF
>TRBV7-3|TRBJ2-3|NA|once
TGTGCCAGCAGCTCTACTAGTGAGGTGACAGATACGCAGTATTTT
CASSSTSEVTDTQYF
>TRBV5-6|TRBJ1-2|NA|NA
TGTGCCAGCCACCCATGGGGGTCTAGGTATGGCTACACCTTC
CASHPWGSRYGYTF
>TRBV19|TRBJ1-1|NA|NA
TGTGCCAGTCACAGGACGGACACTGAAGCTTTCTTT
CASHRTDTEAFF
>TRBV7-2|TRBJ2-3|NA|NA
TGTGCCAGCAGCTTAGGGGGGACAGATACGCAGTATTTT
CASSLGGTDTQYF
>TRBV27|TRBJ2-1|NA|NA
TGTGCCAGCAGTTTAGGCGGGCATTCTTACAATGAGCAGTTCTTC
CASSLGGHSYNEQFF
>TRBV18|TRBJ2-3|NA|NA
TGTGCCAGCTCATTCTCCTTCGGATCCACAGATACGCAGTATTTT
CASSFSFGSTDTQYF
>TRBV9|TRBJ2-7|TRBD1|NA
TGTGCCAGCAGCGTAGGCGGATTACCCGGGACAGGGTTATCCCAATCCTACTACGAGCAGTACTTC
CASSVGGLPGTGLSQSYYEQYF
>TRBV30|TRBJ1-1|NA|NA
TGTGCCTGGAGTTCCCCGGGGCTAGTAGAAACTGAAGCTTTCTTT
CAWSSPGLVETEAFF
>TRBV6-1|TRBJ2-2|NA|NA
TGTGCCAGCCGCGAGACGAACACCGGGGAGCTGTTTTTT
CASRETNTGELFF
>TRBV19|TRBJ2-7|TRBD1|NA
TGTGCCAGTAGTAAGGGGGCAGGGACAGGTCCCTACGAGCAGTACTTC
CASSKGAGTGPYEQYF
>TRBV28|TRBJ1-2|NA|once
TGTGCCAGCAGTTTATCGGCTACAGGCTACTATAGCTATGGCTACACCTTC
CASSLSATGYYSYGYTF
>TRBV6-5|TRBJ1-5|NA|NA
TGTGCCAGCAGTAGCACTTTTTATAGCAATCAGCCCCAGCATTTT
CASSSTFYSNQPQHF
>TRBV6-1|TRBJ2-1|TRBD1|NA
TGTGCCAGCAGTCGACAGGGCAGGCAGTTCTTC
CASSRQGRQFF
>TRBV2|TRBJ1-2|NA|NA
TGTGCCAGCAGGAAGGTGGAGGGGAACTATGGCTACACCTTC
CASRKVEGNYGYTF
>TRBV4-2|TRBJ2-3|NA|few
TGTGCCAGCAGCCAAGATGGTCCGACCCAAGCACGCACAGATACGCAGTATTTT
CASSQDGPTQARTDTQYF
>TRBV2|TRBJ1-5|NA|NA
TGTGCCAGCAGCTCCGACTCCTATCAGCCCCAGCATTTT
CASSSDSYQPQHF
>TRBV7-9|TRBJ1-2|NA|NA
TGTGCCAGCAGCTTAGAAGGGCCCGGCTACACCTTC
CASSLEGPGYTF
>TRBV5-4|TRBJ2-7|NA|NA
TGTGCCAGCAGCAAGAAGAGCTCCGAGCAGTACTTC
CASSKKSSEQYF
>TRBV10-3|TRBJ2-5|NA|NA
TGTGCCATCAGTGAGTCGGGATCCCAAGAGACCCAGTACTTC
CAISESGSQETQYF
>TRBV2|TRBJ1-2|TRBD1|NA
TGTGCCAGCAGTTCGAACAGGGGGGACGGCGGCTACACCTTC
CASSSNRGDGGYTF
>TRBV7-9|TRBJ1-1|NA|NA
TGTGCCAGCAGCGGATTGAGGGGAGCGGTCTCTGAAGCTTTCTTT
CASSGLRGAVSEAFF
>TRBV6-1|TRBJ1-2|NA|few
TGTGCCAGCAGTGAAGCGGTGGGCAGAGGCTATGGCTACACCTTC
CASSEAVGRGYGYTF